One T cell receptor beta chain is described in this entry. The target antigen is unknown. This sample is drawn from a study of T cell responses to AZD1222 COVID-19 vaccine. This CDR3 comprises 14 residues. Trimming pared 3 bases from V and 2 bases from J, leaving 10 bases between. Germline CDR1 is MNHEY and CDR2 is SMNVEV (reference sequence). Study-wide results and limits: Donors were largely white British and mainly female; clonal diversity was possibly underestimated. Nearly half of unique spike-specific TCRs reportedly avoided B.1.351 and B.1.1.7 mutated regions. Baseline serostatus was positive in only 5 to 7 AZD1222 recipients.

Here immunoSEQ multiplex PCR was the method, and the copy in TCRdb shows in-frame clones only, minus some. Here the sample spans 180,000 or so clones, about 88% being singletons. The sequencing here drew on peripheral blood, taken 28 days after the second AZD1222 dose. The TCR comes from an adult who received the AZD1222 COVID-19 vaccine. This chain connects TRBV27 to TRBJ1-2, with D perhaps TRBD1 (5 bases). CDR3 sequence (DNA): TGTGCCAGCAGTTTGGCGGGACGGAACTATGGCTACACCTTC. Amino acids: CASSLAGRNYGYTF.